Presented here are 28 T cell receptor beta chains from one specimen sequenced in a study of regulatory T cells in long-lasting Graves disease. Libraries of TCR beta came from iRepertoire HTBI primers plus Arm-PCR of CDR3 regions. A single record per CDR3 protein comes from TCRdb applying MiXCR to the multiplex PCR reads. The sample includes about 470,000 distinct CDR3 sequences, around 21% of them seen just once. Regarding time point: persistent/refractory GD, antithyroid drugs over 5 years with positive TRAb. Following extraction of RNA from PBMCs, that RNA was used to make the TCR library. The sample here was peripheral blood mononuclear cells (PBMCs), taken when the disease was refractory, from a patient treated with antithyroid drugs. These receptors came from a female donor with Graves disease.

V usage is TRBV7-9 and J usage is TRBJ2-2, with D perhaps matching TRBD1 (6 bases). The V gene's germline CDR1 is SEHNR and CDR2 FQNEAQ (reference sequence). V shed 6 bases and J shed 0 bases, with 14 bases lying between them. The CDR3 contains 16 residues. The CDR3 sequence: CASRLRGTSNTGELFF. The DNA for the CDR3 is TGTGCCAGCAGGCTTAGAGGGACATCGAACACCGGGGAGCTGTTTTTT.

This clonotype has only a few counts. The chain has TRBV6-2 or TRBV6-3 and TRBJ1-1; D remains unclear. Germline lookup yields CDR1 MNHEY and CDR2 SVGEGT. V was pared by 0 bases and J by 1 base, with 6 bases between. The CDR3 has 14 amino acids. The CDR3, as DNA: TGTGCCAGCAGTTACTCGGCGCGGAACACTGAAGCTTTCTTT. Its protein product is CASSYSARNTEAFF.

This clonotype turned up a few times. The chain is built from TRBV29-1 and TRBJ1-3; D is unresolved. V was trimmed by 3 bases and J by 0 bases, leaving 6 bases between them. Germline V gene lookup returns CDR1 SQVTM and CDR2 ANQGSEA. The CDR3 loop spans 13 amino acids. In DNA, the CDR3 is TGCAGCGTTGATGTGGGCTCTGGAAACACCATATATTTT. This translates into CSVDVGSGNTIYF.

This clonotype was counted only a few times. The chain joins TRBV4-2 to TRBJ1-1; 8 bases map to TRBD1. Germline lookup yields CDR1 LGHNA and CDR2 YNFKEQ. V lost 5 bases, J lost 8 bases, and 10 bases stayed unmatched. The CDR3 extends over 14 amino acids. CDR3 nucleotide sequence: TGTGCCAGCAGCTCTGCGGGGCAGGGGGCAGAAGCTTTCTTT. This encodes CASSSAGQGAEAFF.

This clonotype was recorded a few times. This CDR3 is CASSPRDRGLLGNQPQHF. The CDR3 nucleotides are TGTGCCAGCAGTCCCCGGGACAGGGGGCTTCTCGGCAATCAGCCCCAGCATTTT. V usage is TRBV6-1 and J usage is TRBJ1-5, with 12 bases that match TRBD1. The CDR3 runs to 18 residues. The trim removed 5 bases at V and 2 bases at J, leaving 10 bases unmatched. Germline assignment: CDR1 MNHNS and CDR2 SASEGT.

The chain couples TRBV28 to TRBJ1-1; weak D call: TRBD1 (5 bases). The CDR3 has 15 residues. V lost 6 bases to trimming and J lost 0 bases, with 14 bases between them. CDR1 is MDHEN and CDR2 is SYDVKM in the germline V gene. The chain's CDR3 is CASSLHRDVNTEAFF. In DNA form, the CDR3 reads TGTGCCAGCAGCTTACACCGGGACGTGAACACTGAAGCTTTCTTT.

This clonotype was seen ten or more times. V is TRBV12-3 or TRBV12-4 and J is TRBJ1-1; D unclear. V was pared by 8 bases and J by 1 base, with 5 bases between. The CDR3 spans 11 residues. This CDR3 is CASFANTEAFF. CDR3 in DNA: TGTGCCAGCTTCGCGAACACTGAAGCTTTCTTT.

This clonotype showed up just once. This clone may be a read error of a much larger clone one base away. A read error is likely, as this CDR3 ends without the conserved phenylalanine or tryptophan. The chain has TRBV10-3 and TRBJ2-4; 8 bases match TRBD2. The trim removed 10 bases at V and 5 bases at J, leaving 7 bases unmatched. From germline, CDR1 is ENHRY and CDR2 SYGVKD. The CDR3 has 13 amino acids. The CDR3 protein is CATVGGVQNIQYL. For the CDR3, the DNA is TGTGCCACCGTCGGGGGGGTCCAAAACATTCAGTACCTC.

This clonotype was observed a handful of times. CDR3 coding DNA: TGTGCCAGCAGCCAAGGAACAGGGTTAAAACTGTTTTTT. This encodes CASSQGTGLKLFF. The V and J genes are TRBV14 and TRBJ1-4; D is perhaps TRBD1 (6 bases). Between the trimmed V and J ends, which lost 1 base and 10 bases, there was a span of 10 bases. This CDR3 contains 13 residues. The germline gives CDR1 SGHDN, CDR2 FVKESK.

This clonotype has ten or more counts. This chain links TRBV28 with TRBJ1-6; perhaps TRBD1 as D (5 bases). Per the germline V gene, CDR1 is MDHEN and CDR2 is SYDVKM. This CDR3 has 12 residues. V was trimmed by 6 bases and J by 9 bases, leaving 9 bases between them. This CDR3 is CASSGQSSPLHF. CDR3 DNA sequence: TGTGCCAGCAGCGGACAATCTTCACCCCTCCACTTT. The entire variable domain, with the rest obtained from reference TRBV28 and TRBJ1-6, is as follows: DVKVTQSSRYLVKRTGEKVFLECVQDMDHENMFWYRQDPGLGLRLIYFSYDVKMKEKGDIPEGYSVSREKKERFSLILESASTNQTSMYLCASSGQSSPLHFGNGTRLTVT.

This clonotype came up many times. The chain joins TRBV28 to TRBJ2-2; no reliable D call. This CDR3 is built from 12 residues. V lost 6 bases and J 6 bases, leaving 8 bases between the germline ends. Germline V gene lookup returns CDR1 MDHEN and CDR2 SYDVKM. The CDR3 sequence is CASSLSPGELFF. The CDR3 nucleotides are TGTGCCAGCAGCCTAAGCCCCGGGGAGCTGTTTTTT.

Notes on this clonotype: A far larger clone is only one base removed, so a read error is likely. The rearrangement joins TRBV2 to TRBJ2-1, with no clear D. CDR1 is SNHLY and CDR2 is FYNNEI in the germline V gene. The CDR3 is made up of 11 amino acids. CDR3 loop: CASSPYNGQFF. In DNA form, the CDR3 reads TGTGCCAGCAGCCCCTACAATGGGCAGTTCTTC.

Many counts were recorded for this clonotype. This chain joins TRBV12-3 or TRBV12-4 and TRBJ1-2; the D is unclear. V was cut by 4 bases and J by 2 bases, with 8 bases left in between. The CDR3 length is 13 residues. CDR3 bases: TGTGCCAGCAGTTCGATGGGGAACTATGGCTACACCTTC. Translation gives CASSSMGNYGYTF.

This clonotype was seen once. V is TRBV5-1 and J is TRBJ2-3; 10 bases fit TRBD2. The ends lost 2 bases at V and 1 base at J; junction bases unmatched: 4. Germline CDR1 and CDR2: SGHRS and YFSETQ. The CDR3 spans 16 residues. The CDR3 sequence: CASSLLAGLGTDTQYF. The CDR3 coding sequence is TGCGCCAGCAGCTTACTAGCGGGATTAGGCACAGATACGCAGTATTTT.

This clonotype was detected ten times or more. The rearrangement uses TRBV28 and TRBJ1-5, with unresolved D. CDR1 is MDHEN and CDR2 is SYDVKM in the germline V gene. The V gene lost 7 bases and the J gene lost 3 bases, with 16 bases spanning the gap. The CDR3 has 15 amino acids. The CDR3 here is CASTDLSRVNQPQHF. CDR3 DNA: TGTGCCAGCACGGATTTATCCCGGGTCAATCAGCCCCAGCATTTT.

This clonotype was counted between two and nine times. The V call is TRBV6-2 or TRBV6-3, the J call TRBJ1-1, with TRBD1 identical over 7 bases. The CDR3 extends over 15 amino acids. Germline V lookup: CDR1 MNHEY, CDR2 SVGEGT. J gave up 1 base and V 6 bases, and 8 bases lay outside the gene matches. This CDR3 is CASRATGVWNTEAFF. The CDR3 DNA sequence: TGTGCCAGCAGAGCTACAGGGGTATGGAACACTGAAGCTTTCTTT.

In its sample, this clonotype was seen many times. V is TRBV7-9 and J is TRBJ1-1; 9 nucleotides match TRBD1. This CDR3 is 14 amino acids long. With 6 bases clipped from V and 4 bases from J, the junction kept 6 bases outside the gene matches. Germline V gene lookup returns CDR1 SEHNR and CDR2 FQNEAQ (reference sequence). CDR3 protein: CASSLTTGGTEAFF. The CDR3 nucleotides read TGTGCCAGCAGTTTGACGACAGGGGGCACTGAAGCTTTCTTT. The full variable domain, rest sourced from reference TRBV7-9 and TRBJ1-1, is DTGVSQNPRHKITKRGQNVTFRCDPISEHNRLYWYRQTLGQGPEFLTYFQNEAQLEKSRLLSDRFSAERPKGSFSTLEIQRTEQGDSAMYLCASSLTTGGTEAFFGQGTRLTVV.

In its sample, this clonotype was seen a few times. This rearrangement joins TRBV5-1 to TRBJ1-5, with a weak D call TRBD1 (6 bases). V was shortened by 0 bases and J by 3 bases, with 10 bases between the two germline ends. The CDR3 is 15 residues long. Germline-derived CDR1 and CDR2 are SGHRS and YFSETQ. CDR3 in amino acids: CASSLAGAPNQPQHF. The CDR3 DNA reads as TGCGCCAGCAGCTTGGCAGGGGCCCCCAATCAGCCCCAGCATTTT.

This clonotype was seen at least ten times. This rearrangement joins TRBV5-1 to TRBJ1-1, with D perhaps matching TRBD1 (5 bases). The CDR3 is 14 residues long. Trimming took off 4 bases at V and 5 bases at J, with 15 bases between the two ends. From germline, CDR1 is SGHRS and CDR2 YFSETQ. This CDR3 is CASSPQGAWTEAFF. The CDR3 region has the DNA TGCGCCAGCAGCCCACAAGGGGCTTGGACTGAAGCTTTCTTT.

The chain links TRBV20-1 to TRBJ2-1; 7 positions agree with TRBD2. This CDR3 has 13 residues. The germline gives CDR1 DFQATT, CDR2 SNEGSKA (reference sequence). With 5 bases clipped from V and 5 bases from J, the junction kept 6 bases outside the gene matches. The CDR3 here is CSAPRDYHNEQFF. CDR3 nucleotides: TGCAGTGCTCCCCGGGACTACCACAATGAGCAGTTCTTC.

The table lists this clonotype with many counts. The chain recombines TRBV27 with TRBJ2-7; TRBD2 agrees at 8 bases. This CDR3 has 14 amino acids. Germline V gene sequence: CDR1 MNHEY, CDR2 SMNVEV (reference sequence). V was clipped by 10 bases and J by 0 bases; unmatched bases: 8. Written as DNA, the CDR3 is TGTGCCACCCGACTAGCGCTAACCTCCTACGAGCAGTACTTC. Translating it yields CATRLALTSYEQYF.

This clonotype has ten or more counts. This chain connects TRBV27 to TRBJ1-1; weak D call: TRBD1 (6 bases). The CDR3 is made up of 14 amino acids. Germline V gene lookup returns CDR1 MNHEY and CDR2 SMNVEV (reference sequence). Trimming pared 6 bases from V and 5 bases from J, leaving 16 bases between. CDR3 residues: CASSLRGAGTEAFF. The CDR3 region has the DNA TGTGCCAGCAGCTTGAGGGGGGCAGGTACTGAAGCTTTCTTT.

V and J are TRBV19 and TRBJ1-1, with TRBD1 matching over 10 bases. There are 15 residues in the CDR3. Germline V gene lookup returns CDR1 LNHDA and CDR2 SQIVND (reference sequence). After removal of 6 bases from V and 2 bases from J, the junction contained 6 bases not matched to a gene. The CDR3 sequence: CASRTTGGVNTEAFF. The DNA of the CDR3 is TGTGCCAGTAGGACGACAGGGGGCGTAAACACTGAAGCTTTCTTT.

The chain has TRBV20-1 and TRBJ2-3, with 11 bases lining up with TRBD2. Germline lookup yields CDR1 DFQATT and CDR2 SNEGSKA (reference sequence). The CDR3 is made up of 14 amino acids. Trimming took 6 bases from V and 7 from J; bases not matched to a gene: 9. The CDR3 loop reads CSAPPGLAVYTQYF. For the CDR3, the DNA is TGCAGTGCACCTCCGGGACTAGCGGTGTATACGCAGTATTTT.

The table lists this clonotype with a few counts. J is TRBJ2-7 and V is TRBV6-1, with 7 bases matching TRBD1. The trim removed 8 bases at V and 5 bases at J, leaving 9 bases unmatched. The CDR3 covers 13 residues. The germline V gene encodes CDR1 MNHNS and CDR2 SASEGT. The CDR3 region has the DNA TGTGCCAGCCGAGGGGCAGGGGGACACGAGCAGTACTTC. It encodes CASRGAGGHEQYF.

This clonotype was counted ten times or more. The chain has TRBV6-5 and TRBJ1-5; 7 bases match TRBD1. Germline V gene sequence: CDR1 MNHEY, CDR2 SVGAGI. The CDR3 is 15 amino acids. Trimming cost V 0 bases and J 2 bases; bases outside gene matches: 1. CDR3 nucleotides: TGTGCCAGCAGTTACTCAGGGGGCGGCAATCAGCCCCAGCATTTT. Protein product: CASSYSGGGNQPQHF.

This clonotype was seen more than once but under ten times. CDR3: CASQQVTNTDTQYF. Written as DNA, the CDR3 is TGTGCCTCACAACAGGTGACAAACACAGATACGCAGTATTTT. The chain joins TRBV2 to TRBJ2-3, with D tentatively TRBD1 (5 bases). CDR1 and CDR2 (germline): SNHLY, FYNNEI. Trimming removed 11 bases from V and 2 bases from J, with 17 bases in between. CDR3 size: 14 residues. The whole variable domain, filled in from reference TRBV2 and TRBJ2-3, reads EPEVTQTPSHQVTQMGQEVILRCVPISNHLYFYWYRQILGQKVEFLVSFYNNEISEKSEIFDDQFSVERPDGSNFTLKIRSTKLEDSAMYFCASQQVTNTDTQYFGPGTRLTVL.

This clonotype came up a few times. The genes are TRBV7-8 and TRBJ1-6; D gene uncertain. Germline V gene sequence: CDR1 SGHVS, CDR2 FQNEAQ. This CDR3 is 16 amino acids long. The V end lost 2 bases, the J end lost 4 bases, and 12 bases lay between the germline ends. In nucleotides, the CDR3 is TGTGCCAGCAGCTTACGCCGGGGATTTTATAATTCACCCCTCCACTTT. Amino acid sequence: CASSLRRGFYNSPLHF.